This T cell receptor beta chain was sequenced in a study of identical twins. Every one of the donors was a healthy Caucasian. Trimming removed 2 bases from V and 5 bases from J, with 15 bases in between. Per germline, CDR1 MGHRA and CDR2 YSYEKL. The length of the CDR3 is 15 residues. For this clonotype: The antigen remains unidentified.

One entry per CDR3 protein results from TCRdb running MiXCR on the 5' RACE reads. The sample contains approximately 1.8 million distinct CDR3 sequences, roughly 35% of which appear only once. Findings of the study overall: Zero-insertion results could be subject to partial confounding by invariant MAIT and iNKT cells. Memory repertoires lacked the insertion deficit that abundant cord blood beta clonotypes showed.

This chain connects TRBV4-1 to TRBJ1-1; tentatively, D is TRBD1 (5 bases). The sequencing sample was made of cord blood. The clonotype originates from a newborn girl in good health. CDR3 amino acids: CASSQIGGGKTEAFF. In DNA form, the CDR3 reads TGCGCCAGCAGCCAAATAGGTGGGGGAAAAACTGAAGCTTTCTTT.